The entry below gives a single TCR beta chain sequence along with its context. In its sample, this clonotype was seen a few times. No cognate antigen has been identified for it. No qualities accompany the bases; no much larger clone lies one base away. This record comes from a study of identical twins (dated by TCRdb to the mid-2010s). With respect to the entire study: TCR alpha and beta repertoires from monozygotic twins, unrelated adults of various ages and cord blood were deep-sequenced to test whether fetal clonotypes persist. To rule out contamination, replicate twin experiments were performed at different times with different library preparation protocols. What the research found in general, with its limitations: Zero-insertion analyses could be partly confounded by invariant T cells such as MAIT and iNKT, although diverse VJ usage argued against such confounding for most clonotypes. Recombination models systematically underestimated out-of-frame TCR alpha sharing in monozygotic twins but agreed with sharing between unrelated individuals. Abundant cord blood beta clonotypes had fewer insertions, young adult naive repertoires showed a similar but weaker trend, and memory repertoires showed no such trend. Conclusions relied on cross-sectional statistical analysis, since the same donors could not be followed over many years. Out-of-frame TCR alpha sequences shared between twins showed an excess of low generation-probability sequences compared with coincidental sharing between unrelated individuals. Excess twin sharing in beta out-of-frame sequences was weaker because fewer shared sequences lowered the signal-to-noise ratio.

Every donor in the study was a healthy Caucasian. The library came from 5' RACE. The instrument was an Illumina HiSeq 2000. Template switching introduced a universal primer binding site; the final cDNA contained a unique molecular identifier, enabling accurate counting of TCR cDNA molecules. First-strand cDNA for TCR alpha and beta chains was synthesized from specific primers in the conserved constant-segment region. To control for contamination, each cDNA library was double barcoded with a SMART-Mk sample barcode plus Illumina barcodes. TruSeq adapter sequences and Illumina sample barcodes were added in two successive PCR steps. The Illumina HiSeq platform was used with custom primers to sequence TCR alpha and beta cDNA libraries. The original methods were these. Raw reads were processed with MiGEC to extract unique molecular identifiers, and MiXCR was used to determine CDR3 positions. Recombination models were inferred per individual with the repgenHMM and IGoR tools using an EM algorithm. Shared clonotype analysis was performed with the tcR package in R, normalizing sharing by the product of cloneset sizes. To study raw recombination free of thymic and clonal selection effects, out-of-frame nonproductive sequences were analyzed. In TCRdb, the public reads were trimmed at Q25 with fastp and aligned with MiXCR, with productive beta chains retained. Each record represents a unique CDR3 protein, reported with the most common genes and DNA among its rows. These V and J calls are TCRdb output, not the study's own analysis. The sample records 1.5 million to 2 million distinct CDR3 sequences, roughly a third of which are singletons. The ten most abundant clones make up around 0.25% of the sample.

Inclusive of the bounding cysteine and phenylalanine, the CDR3 is 14 residues long. Solely the CDR3 DNA is kept, with 42 bases framed from the first base. CDR1 and CDR2 (SGDLS, YYNGEE) derive from the germline V gene. V and J are truncated by 0 bases and 3 bases respectively, leaving an intervening sequence of 9 bases. This clonotype was sampled from a newborn girl in good health. Specimen: cord blood. In this chain, TRBV9 is recombined with TRBJ2-5; the D gene identity is not certain. The CDR3 reads CASSVGNVEETQYF. Read as DNA, the sequence is TGTGCCAGCAGCGTAGGGAACGTTGAAGAGACCCAGTACTTC.